The clone carrying this T cell receptor (beta chain) was detected a few times. Germline is not matched at one junction end, which may reflect a read error. Assay used: immunoSEQ multiplex PCR; TCRdb lists only in-frame clones, some missing. This table holds under 130,000 clones, more than 85% found once. These data come from a study of T cell changes during pregnancy in multiple sclerosis. Germline assignment: CDR1 SGHTA and CDR2 FQGTGA. This CDR3 has 15 amino acids. V gene TRBV7-3 combines with J gene TRBJ2-3; weak D call: TRBD2 (7 bases). The source was peripheral blood, collected after pregnancy. This clonotype was obtained from a female donor with multiple sclerosis, enrolled in a pregnancy study. CDR3 coding DNA: TGTGCCAGCAGCTTAACGACGGGGGGCACGGATACGCAGTATTTT. Translated: CASSLTTGGTDTQYF.